What follows are 28 T cell receptor beta chains derived from one specimen sequenced in a study of T-cell memory formation after mild COVID-19. One entry per CDR3 protein, called by TCRdb with MiXCR from the 5' RACE reads. The profile shows tens of thousands of distinct CDR3 sequences, roughly 21% of them singletons. Sequences were obtained from PBMCs or a T cell subset sorted from them (not recorded which). The receptors were sampled from an adult who had mild COVID-19 (a few samples of this study predate the infection). Cell type and time point are not known.

This clonotype was seen at least ten times. The chain joins TRBV20-1 to TRBJ2-5, with a weak D call TRBD2 (7 bases). The ends were cut back, 0 bases at V and 0 bases at J, with 14 bases in the middle. From germline, CDR1 is DFQATT and CDR2 SNEGSKA (reference sequence). The CDR3 has 16 amino acids. Written as DNA, the CDR3 is TGCAGTGCTAGAGATAAAAGGGGGGGCCACCAAGAGACCCAGTACTTC. Its protein is CSARDKRGGHQETQYF.

This clonotype was picked up many times. The J gene is TRBJ2-7, the V gene TRBV5-1, with a tentative D call TRBD2 (6 bases). Per the germline V gene, CDR1 is SGHRS and CDR2 is YFSETQ. Trimming removed 4 bases at V and 2 bases at J, with 19 bases between. This CDR3 is built from 16 residues. The CDR3 sequence: CASSPGGSTSTYEQYF. In DNA form, the CDR3 reads TGCGCCAGCAGCCCCGGGGGAAGCACAAGCACCTACGAGCAGTACTTC.

In its sample, this clonotype was seen many times. The chain employs TRBV15 and TRBJ2-7; D gene unclear. Trimming left V 0 bases short and J 6 bases short, with 9 bases between. CDR1 and CDR2 (germline): LNHNV, YYDKDF (reference sequence). There are 13 residues in the CDR3. CDR3 loop: CATSRDLVSEQYF. CDR3 bases: TGTGCCACCAGCAGAGATCTGGTTTCCGAGCAGTACTTC.

This clonotype was seen ten or more times. V and J are TRBV21-1 and TRBJ2-1; the table's TRBD2 call for D was not verified on the DNA. TRBV21-1 is noted as a pseudogene. This CDR3 is 21 amino acids long. Written as DNA, the CDR3 is TGTGCCAGCAGCAACGGACAACCCATACCAATAGCGGGAGCGGGGGACAATGAGCAGTTCTTC. This encodes CASSNGQPIPIAGAGDNEQFF.

This clonotype showed up many times. This rearrangement joins TRBV19 to TRBJ2-7; 12 nucleotides agree with TRBD2. After removal of 3 bases from V and 2 bases from J, the junction contained 8 bases not matched to a gene. This CDR3 spans 17 amino acids. Germline CDR1 and CDR2: LNHDA and SQIVND (reference sequence). The CDR3 loop is CASSIVVTSGGTYEQYF. CDR3 coding DNA: TGTGCCAGTAGTATTGTGGTGACTAGCGGGGGAACCTACGAGCAGTACTTC.

This clonotype was seen more than once but under ten times. The chain has TRBV7-2 and TRBJ2-1; the match to TRBD1 covers 9 bases. Germline trimming cut 5 bases from V and 2 bases from J; bases unmatched to any gene: 4. Per the germline V gene, CDR1 is SGHTA and CDR2 is FQGNSA. The CDR3 consists of 15 residues. The CDR3 sequence: CASSGGQGTYNEQFF. CDR3 nucleotides: TGTGCCAGCAGCGGTGGACAGGGGACCTACAATGAGCAGTTCTTC.

This clonotype was picked up many times. This sequence joins TRBV5-1 and TRBJ2-5, with D hard to call. V lost 0 bases and J lost 2, with 8 bases in between. This CDR3 comprises 14 residues. Germline assignment: CDR1 SGHRS and CDR2 YFSETQ. CDR3 DNA sequence: TGCGCCAGCAGCTTGGGGCAGACTCAAGAGACCCAGTACTTC. Encoded protein: CASSLGQTQETQYF.

There are many counts of this clonotype. The chain is built from TRBV7-8 and TRBJ1-5; the match to TRBD1 covers 9 bases. From germline, CDR1 is SGHVS and CDR2 FQNEAQ. The CDR3 runs to 19 residues. With 0 bases clipped from V and 1 base from J, the junction kept 10 bases outside the gene matches. CDR3 in DNA: TGTGCCAGCAGCTTAGCGAGGGCCCACAGGGGGCCGAGCAATCAGCCCCAGCATTTT. Amino acids: CASSLARAHRGPSNQPQHF.

Ten or more counts support this clonotype. The chain joins TRBV5-6 to TRBJ1-2; tentatively, D is TRBD1 (5 bases). The V and J ends lost 6 bases and 2 bases respectively, with 14 bases between them. Germline CDR1 reads SGHDT; CDR2 reads YYEEEE. CDR3 length equals 14 residues. In nucleotides, the CDR3 is TGTGCCAGCAAGAAACAGGCGCCCAACTATGGCTACACCTTC. This codes for CASKKQAPNYGYTF.

This clonotype was seen ten or more times. CDR3 region: CASSQPLAGRYNEQFF. DNA for the CDR3: TGCGCCAGCAGCCAACCTCTGGCGGGGCGATACAATGAGCAGTTCTTC. The chain couples TRBV4-1 to TRBJ2-1; possible D gene TRBD2, 6 bases. Trimming cost V 2 bases and J 4 bases, with 15 bases left between them. Germline V gene lookup returns CDR1 MGHRA and CDR2 YSYEKL. This CDR3 comprises 16 residues.

This clonotype showed up many times. The J gene is TRBJ1-5, the V gene TRBV20-1, with 9 positions matching TRBD1. Germline loops: CDR1 DFQATT, CDR2 SNEGSKA (reference sequence). The V gene end was trimmed by 5 bases and the J gene end by 4 bases; junction bases not matched to a gene: 9. The CDR3 spans 15 residues. The CDR3 is CSAPIRQGGNQPQHF. The CDR3 DNA reads TGCAGTGCTCCTATTCGACAGGGGGGGAATCAGCCCCAGCATTTT.

The gene calls are TRBV3-1 and TRBJ2-3; 10 bases align to TRBD1. Germline lookup yields CDR1 LGHDT and CDR2 YNNKEL (reference sequence). The ends lost 4 bases at V and 5 bases at J; junction bases unmatched: 6. The CDR3 spans 15 residues. This CDR3 reads CASSPGGTGVDTQYF. The DNA of the CDR3 is TGTGCCAGCAGCCCCGGCGGGACAGGGGTAGATACGCAGTATTTT.

By share, this clonotype counts as medium-sized. The CDR3 reads CASSPLGDGEQFF. In DNA, the CDR3 is TGTGCCAGCAGTCCCCTTGGAGACGGTGAGCAGTTCTTC. This rearrangement joins TRBV12-3 or TRBV12-4 to TRBJ2-1; D ambiguous. V was trimmed by 5 bases and J by 9 bases, leaving 14 bases between them. This CDR3 is built from 13 residues.

V and J are TRBV15 and TRBJ2-1, with 8 bases aligning to TRBD1. The CDR3 covers 18 residues. Looked up from germline, CDR1 is LNHNV and CDR2 is YYDKDF (reference sequence). Trimming removed 3 bases from V and 9 bases from J; junction bases left unmatched: 19. The CDR3 reads CATSSRAGGRVFVSEQFF. The DNA for the CDR3 is TGTGCCACCAGCAGTAGGGCAGGGGGCAGGGTGTTTGTGAGTGAGCAGTTCTTC.

At least ten counts were recorded for this clonotype. This chain uses TRBV30 with TRBJ1-6, with D possibly matching TRBD1 (5 bases). The CDR3 runs to 13 residues. Germline assignment: CDR1 GTSNPN and CDR2 SVGIG (reference sequence). The V and J ends lost 5 bases and 4 bases respectively, with 9 bases between them. The CDR3, as DNA: TGTGCCTGGGGAAGACAGTATAATTCACCCCTCCACTTT. Amino acid sequence: CAWGRQYNSPLHF.

This clonotype was observed at least ten times. V and J are TRBV12-3 or TRBV12-4 and TRBJ2-5; 10 bases map to TRBD2. The CDR3 extends over 13 amino acids. V shed 6 bases, J shed 7 bases, and the junction held 5 bases outside the gene matches. The CDR3 DNA reads as TGTGCCAGCAGACCTAGCGGGGGCGGGACCCAGTACTTC. Its translation: CASRPSGGGTQYF.

The chain recombines TRBV20-1 with TRBJ2-1, with 10 bases matching TRBD2. The germline gives CDR1 DFQATT, CDR2 SNEGSKA (reference sequence). The CDR3 sequence is 17 residues long. Unmatched junction bases numbered 12, after V lost 4 bases and J lost 3 bases. CDR3 DNA: TGCAGTGCTATGGGGACTAGCGCCGAAAGTTTCTACAATGAGCAGTTCTTC. It translates to CSAMGTSAESFYNEQFF.

This chain links TRBV24-1 with TRBJ2-1; weak D call: TRBD1 (5 bases). The CDR3 consists of 13 residues. The V end lost 0 bases, the J end lost 12 bases, and 11 bases lay between the germline ends. The germline gives CDR1 KGHDR, CDR2 SFDVKD. CDR3 sequence (DNA): TGTGCCACCAGTGATTTGCGCAGGGATGGGCAGTTCTTC. Encoded protein: CATSDLRRDGQFF.

This clonotype appeared many times. This chain joins TRBV7-3 and TRBJ2-1; the D gene is possibly TRBD2 (6 bases). The CDR3 consists of 16 residues. Germline assignment: CDR1 SGHTA and CDR2 FQGTGA. Trimming pared 1 base from V and 0 bases from J, leaving 10 bases between. DNA for the CDR3: TGTGCCAGCAGCTTAATGGGGGGATTCTCCTACAATGAGCAGTTCTTC. Amino acid sequence: CASSLMGGFSYNEQFF. The variable domain in full, completed from reference TRBV7-3 and TRBJ2-1, reads GAGVSQTPSNKVTEKGKYVELRCDPISGHTALYWYRQSLGQGPEFLIYFQGTGAADDSGLPNDRFFAVRPEGSVSTLKIQRTERGDSAVYLCASSLMGGFSYNEQFFGPGTRLTVL.

There are a few counts of this clonotype. The V gene is TRBV3-1, the J gene TRBJ1-6, with D hard to call. This CDR3 has 16 amino acids. V dropped 2 bases and J dropped 2 bases, with 10 bases sitting between them. Looked up from germline, CDR1 is LGHDT and CDR2 is YNNKEL (reference sequence). The CDR3 nucleotides read TGTGCCAGCAGCCAAAGAAGCGGCGCCTATAATTCACCCCTCCACTTT. The encoded protein is CASSQRSGAYNSPLHF.

This clonotype was detected many times. This chain connects TRBV5-1 to TRBJ1-1, with D perhaps matching TRBD1 (5 bases). CDR1 SGHRS and CDR2 YFSETQ come from the germline V gene. V lost 7 bases and J lost 2, with 12 bases in between. This CDR3 has 13 residues. The CDR3: CASGRRGNTEAFF. The CDR3 nucleotides read TGCGCCAGCGGCCGAAGGGGAAACACTGAAGCTTTCTTT.

This clonotype was observed at least ten times. V usage is TRBV5-6 and J usage is TRBJ2-7; the D is unclear. CDR3 length equals 11 residues. V was shortened by 3 bases and J by 3 bases, with 4 bases between the two germline ends. In germline, CDR1 is SGHDT, CDR2 YYEEEE. The CDR3 sequence: CASSSYYEQYF. CDR3 nucleotide sequence: TGTGCCAGCAGCTCTTACTACGAGCAGTACTTC.

The table lists this clonotype with many counts. The J gene is TRBJ1-2, the V gene TRBV12-3 or TRBV12-4, with a weak D call TRBD1 (5 bases). The V end lost 4 bases, the J end lost 3 bases, and 9 bases lay between the germline ends. This CDR3 comprises 13 residues. The CDR3 is CASSSTAHYGYTF. CDR3 in DNA: TGTGCCAGCAGTTCGACAGCCCACTATGGCTACACCTTC.

In its sample, this clonotype was seen many times. V gene TRBV6-6 combines with J gene TRBJ1-4, with 7 bases fitting TRBD1. J was trimmed by 4 bases and V by 6 bases; bases with no gene match: 11. This CDR3 comprises 16 residues. The germline gives CDR1 MNHNY, CDR2 SVGAGI (reference sequence). CDR3 coding DNA: TGTGCCAGCAGCTCCCCTCCGGGACAGCGTAATGAAAAACTGTTTTTT. As protein: CASSSPPGQRNEKLFF.

This clonotype has ten or more counts. The gene calls are TRBV15 and TRBJ1-6; D gene ambiguous. Germline V gives CDR1 LNHNV, CDR2 YYDKDF (reference sequence). CDR3 length: 14 amino acids. Trimming removed 0 bases from V and 6 bases from J, with 6 bases in between. Here the CDR3 DNA reads TGTGCCACCAGCAGAGACCCCGGTAATTCACCCCTCCACTTT. It encodes CATSRDPGNSPLHF.

This clonotype was seen at least ten times. The V gene is TRBV7-3, the J gene TRBJ2-7; D not resolved. The V gene's germline CDR1 is SGHTA and CDR2 FQGTGA. Trimming took off 5 bases at V and 2 bases at J, with 10 bases between the two ends. The CDR3 contains 13 residues. DNA of the CDR3: TGTGCCAGCAGCCTAGGGTTTCCCTACGAGCAGTACTTC. Translation: CASSLGFPYEQYF. Combining the CDR3 with reference TRBV7-3 and TRBJ2-7 gives the whole variable domain GAGVSQTPSNKVTEKGKYVELRCDPISGHTALYWYRQSLGQGPEFLIYFQGTGAADDSGLPNDRFFAVRPEGSVSTLKIQRTERGDSAVYLCASSLGFPYEQYFGPGTRLTVT.

This clonotype was recorded at least ten times. The rearrangement joins TRBV5-1 to TRBJ1-4; perhaps TRBD1 as D (5 bases). The CDR3 is 16 residues long. The germline V and J ends were trimmed by 3 bases and 0 bases, with 12 bases remaining between them. The germline V gene has CDR1 SGHRS and CDR2 YFSETQ. This CDR3 is CASSSGRQSTNEKLFF. For the CDR3, the DNA is TGCGCCAGCAGCTCGGGGCGACAGTCAACTAATGAAAAACTGTTTTTT.

Many counts were recorded for this clonotype. The gene calls are TRBV7-9 and TRBJ1-3; D unresolved. CDR3 length: 10 amino acids. Germline V gives CDR1 SEHNR, CDR2 FQNEAQ (reference sequence). Trimming cost V 3 bases and J 8 bases, with 2 bases left between them. The chain's CDR3 is CASSLDTIYF. The CDR3 coding sequence is TGTGCCAGCAGCTTGGACACCATATATTTT.